This TCR beta chain is drawn from a study of beta chain features in type 1 diabetes. General study findings and limits: For patients, the naive, central memory and Treg TCRB repertoires appeared more alike than for healthy donors. The study found fewer insertions and more deletions at VDJ junctions in type 1 diabetes patients. The study left unresolved whether HLA type influences TCRB rearrangement.

By way of CD45RO/CCR7/CD25/CD127/CD95/CD27, the CD4+ regulatory, stem cell-like memory, central memory and naive cells were sorted. The junction had 9 bases not matched to a gene; V was cut back by 6 bases and J by 6 bases. Germline V gives CDR1 LNHDA, CDR2 SQIVND (reference sequence). This CDR3 region has 14 residues. Every isolated RNA sample was fully reverse transcribed, so sequencing captured expressed TCRB transcripts. The method was immunoSEQ multiplex PCR; TCRdb's version includes in-frame clones alone and lacks a portion of them. This sample has under 400,000 clones; approximately 12% occur once, and the top ten carry roughly 0.015%. Remarks on this clone: Antigen: not known.

The V gene is TRBV19, the J gene TRBJ1-2, with 8 nucleotides matching TRBD1. The receptor's source is a man between 18 and 29 years old in good health. Sequenced material: naive CD4+ T cells from blood. Here the CDR3 DNA reads TGTGCCAGTAGACAGGGGGTAATCCTGGATGGCTACACCTTC. It yields the protein CASRQGVILDGYTF.